This section outlines one TCR beta chain sequence together with its context. What it binds is not known. The CDR3 totals 12 residues. Germline V lookup: CDR1 MDHEN, CDR2 SYDVKM. Trimming removed 6 bases from V and 3 bases from J, with 8 bases in between. The PCR contained 60 Vbeta and 13 Jbeta primers. Clones were sequenced by immunoSEQ multiplex PCR, and TCRdb holds only the in-frame ones, with some missing. Of some 170,000 clones in the sample, more than 65% were seen once. The data derive from a study of cytomegalovirus exposure and HLA in healthy donors. Whole-study findings and limits: Among the sequence variants, a highly shared cluster was likely an artifact of sequencing. V- and J-gene trimming in TCR beta was tied to a missense DCLRE1C variant by an analysis performed later.

The source of this sequence is a man aged 18-30 years in good health and CMV-seropositive. Sequencing input: PBMCs. The rearrangement links TRBV28 to TRBJ1-1; D may be TRBD1 (5 bases). This chain's CDR3 is CASRTGDTEAFF. The CDR3, as DNA: TGTGCCAGCAGAACGGGGGACACTGAAGCTTTCTTT.